This T cell receptor beta chain stems from a study of blood T cells in healthy people across ages. About the study: Template switching captured about one barcoded beta molecule per two T cells.

Using a J-beta primer mix together with a sample-barcoded 5' primer, a second PCR was run for roughly 7 to 11 cycles. Each cDNA molecule carried a tag from a template-switch adaptor that contained 12 random nucleotides. In TCRdb, the 5' RACE reads were re-called with MiXCR into one record per CDR3 protein. The sample lists over 1,300,000 distinct CDR3 sequences; roughly 59% were seen once. Trimming removed 3 bases from V and 0 bases from J, with 9 bases in between. The germline CDR1 and CDR2 sequences are SGHTA and FQGNSA. The CDR3 consists of 16 residues. As for this clonotype: Its antigen remains unidentified.

Study findings and constraints: Greater diversity and more naive CD4+ cells were seen in long-lived donors than in aged donors.

The chain is built from TRBV7-2 and TRBJ1-6; tentatively, D is TRBD1 (5 bases). The TCR comes from a man younger than 35 in good health. The sample consisted of blood. The CDR3 DNA reads TGTGCCAGCAGCTTTGGTCAGGGCTCCTATAATTCACCCCTCCACTTT. Residues: CASSFGQGSYNSPLHF.